Below, 18 T cell receptor beta chains from the same sample are listed, as sequenced in a study of control samples from healthy donors and cancer patients. Here immunoSEQ multiplex PCR was the method, and the copy in TCRdb shows in-frame clones only, minus some. This repertoire shows 82,000 or so clones, just under 95% found once; its top ten account for less than 6%. Sample: blood. The receptors were gathered from a woman aged 18-29 years in good health.

The gene calls are TRBV28 and TRBJ1-1; tentatively, D is TRBD1 (6 bases). Germline values: CDR1 MDHEN, CDR2 SYDVKM. Trimming shortened V by 6 bases and J by 5 bases, and 13 bases separated the two germline ends. The CDR3 totals 13 residues. CDR3 sequence (DNA): TGTGCCAGCAGGTTCGGGGGCAGAACTGAAGCTTTCTTT. This gives the protein CASRFGGRTEAFF.

V gene TRBV5-6 combines with J gene TRBJ2-4; the match to TRBD1 covers 8 bases. The trim removed 4 bases at V and 0 bases at J, leaving 9 bases unmatched. CDR3 size: 17 residues. The V gene's germline CDR1 is SGHDT and CDR2 YYEEEE. The CDR3 DNA reads TGTGCCAGCAGCCCGGGACAGGTCCGGCTAGCCAAAAACATTCAGTACTTC. The encoded protein is CASSPGQVRLAKNIQYF.

V and J are TRBV4-3 and TRBJ2-6; D uncertain. In germline, CDR1 is LGHNA, CDR2 YSLEER. CDR3 length: 17 residues. V was trimmed by 0 bases and J by 0 bases, leaving 9 bases between them. Here the CDR3 DNA reads TGCGCCAGCAGCCAAGAATGGCGGACCTCTGGGGCCAACGTCCTGACTTTC. Translated, it gives CASSQEWRTSGANVLTF.

The chain uses TRBV3-1 (or the pseudogene TRBV3-2) and TRBJ2-3; weak D call: TRBD2 (7 bases). V dropped 0 bases and J dropped 6 bases, with 10 bases sitting between them. Per germline, CDR1 LGHDT and CDR2 YNNKEL (reference sequence). The CDR3 runs to 14 residues. This chain's CDR3 is CASSQEGGRDTQYF. CDR3 sequence (DNA): TGTGCCAGCAGCCAAGAGGGGGGGCGGGATACGCAGTATTTT.

CDR3 in amino acids: CASSLAGTGYSYEQYF. The CDR3 coding sequence is TGTGCCAGCAGCTTAGCAGGGACAGGCTACTCCTACGAGCAGTACTTC. This chain uses TRBV7-8 with TRBJ2-7; 8 bases map to TRBD1. The trim removed 0 bases at V and 0 bases at J, leaving 4 bases unmatched. Germline CDR1 SGHVS, CDR2 FQNEAQ. The CDR3 is 16 amino acids. The complete variable domain, with remaining parts taken from reference TRBV7-8 and TRBJ2-7, reads GAGVSQSPRYKVAKRGQDVALRCDPISGHVSLFWYQQALGQGPEFLTYFQNEAQLDKSGLPSDRFFAERPEGSVSTLKIQRTQQEDSAVYLCASSLAGTGYSYEQYFGPGTRLTVT.

DNA of the CDR3: TGTGCCATCAGTGTAGCGGGAGTAAGGGATACGCAGTATTTT. Translated, it gives CAISVAGVRDTQYF. The chain recombines TRBV10-3 with TRBJ2-3, with TRBD2 identical over 9 bases. The germline V gene encodes CDR1 ENHRY and CDR2 SYGVKD. This CDR3 comprises 14 residues. V shed 4 bases and J 6 bases; nucleotides not matched to a gene: 5.

The J gene is TRBJ2-5, the V gene TRBV11-2, with 7 positions matching TRBD1. V was clipped by 5 bases and J by 0 bases; unmatched bases: 9. The CDR3 runs 16 residues. CDR1 is SGHAT and CDR2 is FQNNGV in the germline V gene. The CDR3 loop reads CASSRRDSLYQETQYF. Written as DNA, the CDR3 is TGTGCCAGCAGCCGCCGGGACAGCCTGTACCAAGAGACCCAGTACTTC.

This clone occurred once. This chain uses TRBV7-9 with TRBJ1-4; 9 positions agree with TRBD1. The CDR3 runs 15 residues. Trimming at V came to 3 bases and at J to 7 bases, leaving 6 bases not matched to a gene. In germline, CDR1 is SEHNR, CDR2 FQNEAQ (reference sequence). The CDR3 protein is CASSLGQGQGEKLFF. Written as DNA, the CDR3 is TGTGCCAGCAGCTTGGGACAGGGACAAGGTGAAAAACTGTTTTTT.

This rearrangement joins TRBV9 to TRBJ2-1; 10 bases map to TRBD1. The germline V gene has CDR1 SGDLS and CDR2 YYNGEE. Losses at the gene ends were 3 bases for V and 7 bases for J; bases not matched to a gene: 10. This CDR3 is built from 16 residues. The CDR3 loop reads CASSGETGGSGNEQFF. CDR3 DNA sequence: TGTGCCAGCAGCGGGGAGACAGGGGGCAGCGGGAATGAGCAGTTCTTC.

This clone occurred once. The DNA of the CDR3 is TGCGCCAGCAGCGACCGACAGGATCCTGAAGCTTTCTTT. Its translation: CASSDRQDPEAFF. J is TRBJ1-1 and V is TRBV4-1; D possibly corresponds to TRBD1 (6 bases). Germline-derived CDR1 and CDR2 are MGHRA and YSYEKL. V lost 5 bases, J lost 6 bases, and 13 bases lay in between. The CDR3 spans 13 residues.

This sequence joins TRBV19 and TRBJ2-7, with D perhaps TRBD1 (6 bases). This CDR3 has 15 amino acids. The germline V gene encodes CDR1 LNHDA and CDR2 SQIVND (reference sequence). The V gene lost 5 bases and the J gene lost 0 bases, with 14 bases spanning the gap. For the CDR3, the DNA is TGTGCCAGTAGTGTCACAGGGCCTCGCTCCTACGAGCAGTACTTC. The encoded protein is CASSVTGPRSYEQYF.

The gene calls are TRBV7-2 and TRBJ2-7; TRBD2 is a possible D gene (5 bases). In germline, CDR1 is SGHTA, CDR2 FQGNSA. V was pared by 1 base and J by 5 bases, with 15 bases between. The CDR3 sequence is 15 residues long. The CDR3 sequence: CASSLDGRESHEQYF. In DNA, the CDR3 is TGTGCCAGCAGCTTAGATGGTCGGGAAAGCCACGAGCAGTACTTC.

This clone was found once. This chain uses TRBV7-3 with TRBJ1-1; 7 bases agree with TRBD1. Losses at the gene ends were 5 bases for V and 3 bases for J; bases not matched to a gene: 3. The CDR3 length is 13 residues. CDR1 SGHTA and CDR2 FQGTGA come from the germline V gene. CDR3 amino acids: CASSADRDTEAFF. In DNA form, the CDR3 reads TGTGCCAGCAGCGCAGACAGGGACACTGAAGCTTTCTTT. The whole variable domain, remainder taken from reference TRBV7-3 and TRBJ1-1, is GAGVSQTPSNKVTEKGKYVELRCDPISGHTALYWYRQSLGQGPEFLIYFQGTGAADDSGLPNDRFFAVRPEGSVSTLKIQRTERGDSAVYLCASSADRDTEAFFGQGTRLTVV.

The chain has TRBV18 and TRBJ1-1; D is ambiguous. The germline V and J ends were trimmed by 2 bases and 4 bases, with 11 bases remaining between them. The germline V gene encodes CDR1 KGHSH and CDR2 LQKENI. The CDR3 contains 14 residues. The CDR3 region has the DNA TGTGCCAGCTCACCAGAGGGTATGAGCACTGAAGCTTTCTTT. Translating it yields CASSPEGMSTEAFF. Variable domain in full (rest from reference TRBV18 and TRBJ1-1): NAGVMQNPRHLVRRRGQEARLRCSPMKGHSHVYWYRQLPEEGLKFMVYLQKENIIDESGMPKERFSAEFPKEGPSILRIQQVVRGDSAAYFCASSPEGMSTEAFFGQGTRLTVV.

This rearrangement joins TRBV19 to TRBJ1-2; tentatively, D is TRBD1 (5 bases). Per germline, CDR1 LNHDA and CDR2 SQIVND (reference sequence). Trimming left V 3 bases short and J 4 bases short, with 12 bases between. The CDR3 sequence is 14 residues long. The CDR3 region is CASSIGKGAYGYTF. DNA for the CDR3: TGTGCCAGTAGTATCGGGAAAGGGGCCTATGGCTACACCTTC.

This clone was observed once. The chain uses TRBV27 and TRBJ2-3; unclear D gene. The CDR3 is 14 amino acids. Deletions cut 8 bases from V and 2 bases from J, with 14 bases between. Germline CDR1 is MNHEY and CDR2 is SMNVEV (reference sequence). CDR3 sequence reads: CASSPPTDTDTQYF. CDR3 DNA sequence: TGTGCCAGCTCTCCACCAACAGACACAGATACGCAGTATTTT.

This chain joins TRBV5-1 and TRBJ1-3; TRBD1 agrees at 9 bases. This CDR3 region has 17 residues. Trimming took 4 bases from V and 3 from J; bases not matched to a gene: 11. Germline CDR1 reads SGHRS; CDR2 reads YFSETQ. Here the CDR3 reads CASSQEPGQGFGNTIYF. For the CDR3, the DNA is TGCGCCAGCAGCCAGGAACCGGGACAGGGCTTTGGAAACACCATATATTTT.

The rearrangement links TRBV7-3 to TRBJ2-5, with D uncertain. V lost 5 bases, J lost 4 bases, and 11 bases lay in between. The germline CDR1 and CDR2 sequences are SGHTA and FQGTGA. The length of the CDR3 is 13 residues. The CDR3 here is CASSQDSLETQYF. Here the CDR3 DNA reads TGTGCCAGCAGCCAAGACTCACTAGAGACCCAGTACTTC.